The clone carrying this TCR beta chain was picked up a small number of times. Its target is not known. The study ran its PCR with 60 Vbeta and 13 Jbeta primers. Here immunoSEQ multiplex PCR was the method, and the copy in TCRdb shows in-frame clones only, minus some. Seen here are about 130,000 clones, about 80% observed once, and the top ten hold about 4%. This sample is part of a study of cytomegalovirus exposure and HLA in healthy donors. Study-level points and caveats: A later analysis linked a missense DCLRE1C variant to TCR beta V- and J-gene trimming. In an earlier analysis, most TCR beta V segments were productive about 87% or about 30% of the time.

Germline CDR1 reads MNHEY; CDR2 reads SVGAGI. The V gene end was trimmed by 1 base and the J gene end by 13 bases; junction bases not matched to a gene: 6. The CDR3 spans 13 residues. The receptor was derived from a woman aged 40 to 49 in good health and CMV-seronegative. The chain employs TRBV6-5 and TRBJ2-1, with TRBD2 matching 8 bases. The sequenced material came from PBMCs. The CDR3 nucleotides read TGTGCCAGCAGTTACTGGCGGGGGGAGGTCCAGTTCTTC. Amino acids: CASSYWRGEVQFF.